The TCR beta chain under discussion was sequenced for a study of T-cell memory formation after mild COVID-19. This clonotype has more than one count but fewer than ten. TCRdb recomputed calls from the 5' RACE reads with MiXCR, one row per CDR3 protein. The sample carries roughly 380,000 distinct CDR3 sequences, around 27% recorded once. V was clipped by 1 base and J by 0 bases, with 3 bases between them. This CDR3 is built from 13 residues. In germline, CDR1 is LGHNT, CDR2 FRNRAP. The sequence derives from an adult woman who had mild COVID-19 (a few samples of this study predate the infection). Cell type and time point are not known. The chain joins TRBV12-5 to TRBJ2-5; no clear D gene. Source material: PBMCs or a T cell subset sorted from them (not recorded which). CDR3 amino acids: CASGLGYQETQYF. CDR3 DNA sequence: TGTGCTAGTGGTTTGGGGTACCAAGAGACCCAGTACTTC.